The T cell receptor beta chain described here comes from a study of blood T cell repertoires in COVID-19. The CDR3 runs 11 residues. Per germline, CDR1 DFQATT and CDR2 SNEGSKA (reference sequence). The table came from immunoSEQ multiplex PCR; TCRdb's copy has only in-frame clones and leaves some out. The top ten hold 1.5% of the sample, which has approximately 250,000 clones, 84% seen once. This clone was counted between two and nine times. The rearrangement links TRBV20-1 to TRBJ1-1; D is unresolved. The receptor's source is a woman between 40 and 50 years old who had recovered from COVID-19. Sequenced: peripheral blood. The CDR3 nucleotides read TGCAGCCTAGCAGGCAACACTGAAGCTTTCTTT. It is translated as CSLAGNTEAFF.